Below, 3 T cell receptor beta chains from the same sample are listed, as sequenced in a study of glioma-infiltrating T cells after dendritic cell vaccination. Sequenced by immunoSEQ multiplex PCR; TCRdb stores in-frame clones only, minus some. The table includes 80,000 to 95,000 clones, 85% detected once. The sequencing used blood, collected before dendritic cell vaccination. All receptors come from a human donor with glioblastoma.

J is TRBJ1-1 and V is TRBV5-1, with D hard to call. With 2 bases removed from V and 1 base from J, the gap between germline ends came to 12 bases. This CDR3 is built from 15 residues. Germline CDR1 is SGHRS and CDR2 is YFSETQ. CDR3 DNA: TGCGCCAGCAGCTTAGGACTGACGGCGAACACTGAAGCTTTCTTT. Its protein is CASSLGLTANTEAFF.

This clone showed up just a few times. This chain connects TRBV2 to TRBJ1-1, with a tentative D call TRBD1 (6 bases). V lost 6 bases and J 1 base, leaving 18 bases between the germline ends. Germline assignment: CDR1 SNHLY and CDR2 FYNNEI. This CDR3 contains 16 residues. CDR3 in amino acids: CASSKEQGFGNTEAFF. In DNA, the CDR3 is TGTGCCAGCAGCAAAGAACAGGGATTTGGGAACACTGAAGCTTTCTTT.

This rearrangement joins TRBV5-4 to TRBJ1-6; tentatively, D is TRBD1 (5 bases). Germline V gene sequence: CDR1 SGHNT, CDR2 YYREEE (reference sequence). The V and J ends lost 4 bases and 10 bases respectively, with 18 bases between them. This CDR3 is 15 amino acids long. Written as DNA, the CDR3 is TGTGCCAGCAGCCGCGGGGCTGAGAGGCGGTCACCCCTCCACTTT. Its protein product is CASSRGAERRSPLHF.